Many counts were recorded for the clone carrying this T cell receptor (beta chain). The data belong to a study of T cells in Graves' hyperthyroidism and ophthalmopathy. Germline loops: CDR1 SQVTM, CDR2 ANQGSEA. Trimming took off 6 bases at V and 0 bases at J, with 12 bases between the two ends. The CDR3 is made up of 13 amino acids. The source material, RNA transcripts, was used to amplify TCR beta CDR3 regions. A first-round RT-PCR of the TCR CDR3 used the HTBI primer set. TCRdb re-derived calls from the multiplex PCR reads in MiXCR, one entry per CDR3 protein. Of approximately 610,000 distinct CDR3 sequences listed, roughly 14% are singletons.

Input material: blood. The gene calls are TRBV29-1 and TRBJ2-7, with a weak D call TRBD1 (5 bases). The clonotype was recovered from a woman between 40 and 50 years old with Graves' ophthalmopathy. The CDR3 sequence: CSVGPGISYEQYF. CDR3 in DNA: TGCAGCGTGGGCCCAGGGATCTCCTACGAGCAGTACTTC.